The T cell receptor beta chain under discussion was sequenced for a study of glioma-infiltrating T cells after dendritic cell vaccination. Study-level information: Dendritic cell vaccine was injected intradermally three times, biweekly.

The time point here: after dendritic cell vaccination, including at tumor progression/relapse. The PCR used 60 V beta and 13 J beta primers. Repertoires were generated with immunoSEQ multiplex PCR, while TCRdb's copy carries only in-frame clones and drops some. The sample lists roughly 85,000 clones; around 85% were seen once. Per the germline V gene, CDR1 is SEHNR and CDR2 is FQNEAQ (reference sequence). V trimming: 5 bases; J trimming: 2 bases; junction bases outside the gene matches: 5. The CDR3 is made up of 15 amino acids. Material: blood, obtained after dendritic cell vaccination. The V call is TRBV7-9, the J call TRBJ2-5; TRBD1 matches at 10 bases. This sequence originates from a human donor with glioblastoma. The CDR3 loop is CASSLRDRGQETQYF. The CDR3 region has the DNA TGTGCCAGCAGCCTCAGGGACAGGGGACAAGAGACCCAGTACTTC.